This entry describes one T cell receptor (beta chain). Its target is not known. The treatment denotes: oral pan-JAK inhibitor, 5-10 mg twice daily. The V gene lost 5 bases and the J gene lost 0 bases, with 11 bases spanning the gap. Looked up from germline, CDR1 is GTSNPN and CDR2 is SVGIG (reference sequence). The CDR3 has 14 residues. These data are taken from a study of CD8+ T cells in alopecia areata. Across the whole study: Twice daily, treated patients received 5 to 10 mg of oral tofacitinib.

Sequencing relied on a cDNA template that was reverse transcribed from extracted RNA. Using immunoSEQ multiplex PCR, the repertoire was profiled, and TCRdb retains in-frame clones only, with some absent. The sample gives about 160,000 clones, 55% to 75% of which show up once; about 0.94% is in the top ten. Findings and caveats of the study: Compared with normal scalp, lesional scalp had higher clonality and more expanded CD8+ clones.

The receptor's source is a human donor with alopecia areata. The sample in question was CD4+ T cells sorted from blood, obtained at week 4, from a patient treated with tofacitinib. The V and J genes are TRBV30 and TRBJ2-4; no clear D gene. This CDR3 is CAWEASPAKNIQYF. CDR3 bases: TGTGCCTGGGAGGCTTCGCCAGCCAAAAACATTCAGTACTTC.